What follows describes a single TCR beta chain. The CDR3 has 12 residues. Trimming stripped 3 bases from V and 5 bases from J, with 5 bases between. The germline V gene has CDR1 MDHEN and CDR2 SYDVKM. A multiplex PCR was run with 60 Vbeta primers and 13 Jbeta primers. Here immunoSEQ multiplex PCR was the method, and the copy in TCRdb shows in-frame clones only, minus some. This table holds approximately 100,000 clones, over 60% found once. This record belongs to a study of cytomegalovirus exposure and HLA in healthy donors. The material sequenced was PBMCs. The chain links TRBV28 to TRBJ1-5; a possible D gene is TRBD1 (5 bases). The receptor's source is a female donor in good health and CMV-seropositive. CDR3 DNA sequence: TGTGCCAGCAGTTTGACAGATCAGCCCCAGCATTTT. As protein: CASSLTDQPQHF.